Reported below is one TCR beta chain. Its antigen is not identified. The data derive from a study of T cell responses to AZD1222 COVID-19 vaccine. Whole-study context: Analysis merged second doses at about 4 or about 12 weeks. General observations from the study: Close to half of spike-specific TCRs reportedly recognize unmutated variant regions. Samples come after the peak T cell response, not at day 14.

Data came from immunoSEQ multiplex PCR; TCRdb stores just in-frame clones and leaves some out. The profile shows roughly 110,000 clones, about 90% of them singletons. V shed 0 bases, J shed 4 bases, and the junction held 16 bases outside the gene matches. CDR1 is LGHNA and CDR2 is YSLEER in the germline V gene. This CDR3 contains 19 residues. This clonotype was obtained from an adult in good health. This material consisted of peripheral blood, taken on day 0 of AZD1222 vaccination. The chain links TRBV4-3 to TRBJ2-3; 7 bases fit TRBD2. The CDR3 sequence: CASSQDRGVGAPVSDTQYF. The CDR3 coding sequence is TGCGCCAGCAGCCAAGATCGGGGGGTTGGAGCGCCGGTATCAGATACGCAGTATTTT.